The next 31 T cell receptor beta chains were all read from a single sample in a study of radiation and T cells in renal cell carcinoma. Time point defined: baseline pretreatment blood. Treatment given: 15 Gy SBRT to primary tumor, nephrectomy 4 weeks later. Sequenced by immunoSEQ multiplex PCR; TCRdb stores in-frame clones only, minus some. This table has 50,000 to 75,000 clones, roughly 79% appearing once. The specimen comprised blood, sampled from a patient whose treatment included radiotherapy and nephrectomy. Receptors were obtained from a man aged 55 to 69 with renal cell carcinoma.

Here the CDR3 reads CASSSTSANNEQFF. CDR3 bases: TGTGCCAGCAGCTCGACTAGCGCCAACAATGAGCAGTTCTTC. The chain uses TRBV11-2 and TRBJ2-1; 8 nucleotides agree with TRBD2. V lost 4 bases to trimming and J lost 5 bases; unmatched junction nucleotides: 4. The germline V gene encodes CDR1 SGHAT and CDR2 FQNNGV. The CDR3 covers 14 residues. The full variable domain, in which reference TRBV11-2 and TRBJ2-1 provide the parts outside the CDR3, is EAGVAQSPRYKIIEKRQSVAFWCNPISGHATLYWYQQILGQGPKLLIQFQNNGVVDDSQLPKDRFSAERLKGVDSTLKIQPAKLEDSAVYLCASSSTSANNEQFFGPGTRLTVL.

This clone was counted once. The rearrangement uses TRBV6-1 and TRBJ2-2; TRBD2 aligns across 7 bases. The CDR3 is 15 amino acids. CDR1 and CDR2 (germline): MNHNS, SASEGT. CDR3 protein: CAAATGGGLTGELFF. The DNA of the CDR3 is TGTGCGGCCGCCACGGGGGGAGGGTTAACCGGGGAGCTGTTTTTT.

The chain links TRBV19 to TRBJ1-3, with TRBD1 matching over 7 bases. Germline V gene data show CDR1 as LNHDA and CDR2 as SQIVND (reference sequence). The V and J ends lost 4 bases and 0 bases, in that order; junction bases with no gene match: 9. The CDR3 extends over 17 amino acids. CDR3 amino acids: CASSKPGQTFSGNTIYF. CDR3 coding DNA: TGTGCCAGTAGTAAACCGGGACAGACCTTCTCTGGAAACACCATATATTTT.

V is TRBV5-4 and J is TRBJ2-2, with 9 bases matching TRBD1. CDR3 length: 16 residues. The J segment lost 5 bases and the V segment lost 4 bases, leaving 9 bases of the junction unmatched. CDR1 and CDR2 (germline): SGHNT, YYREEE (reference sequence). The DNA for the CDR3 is TGTGCCAGCAGCAACGCTCGACAGGGGGAGACCGGGGAGCTGTTTTTT. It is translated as CASSNARQGETGELFF.

CDR3 in amino acids: CASSDPRAGELFF. The DNA of the CDR3 is TGTGCCAGCAGCGACCCCAGGGCTGGGGAGCTGTTTTTT. The J gene is TRBJ2-2, the V gene TRBV11-2; D is possibly TRBD1 (5 bases). This CDR3 has 13 residues. Germline assignment: CDR1 SGHAT and CDR2 FQNNGV. V lost 5 bases, J lost 8 bases, and 12 bases lay in between.

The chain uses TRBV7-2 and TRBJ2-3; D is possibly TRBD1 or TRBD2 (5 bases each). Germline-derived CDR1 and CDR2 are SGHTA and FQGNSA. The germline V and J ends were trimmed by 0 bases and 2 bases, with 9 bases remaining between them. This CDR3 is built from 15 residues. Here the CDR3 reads CASSLALGTTDTQYF. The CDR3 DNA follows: TGTGCCAGCAGCTTAGCTCTGGGGACCACAGATACGCAGTATTTT. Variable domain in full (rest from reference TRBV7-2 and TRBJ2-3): GAGVSQSPSNKVTEKGKDVELRCDPISGHTALYWYRQSLGQGLEFLIYFQGNSAPDKSGLPSDRFSAERTGGSVSTLTIQRTQQEDSAVYLCASSLALGTTDTQYFGPGTRLTVL.

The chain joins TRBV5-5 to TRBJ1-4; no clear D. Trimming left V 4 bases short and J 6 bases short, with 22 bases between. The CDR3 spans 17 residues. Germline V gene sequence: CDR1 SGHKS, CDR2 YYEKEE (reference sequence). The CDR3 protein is CASSPDLRASVDEKLFF. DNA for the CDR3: TGTGCCAGCAGCCCCGACTTGCGGGCCTCCGTCGATGAAAAACTGTTTTTT.

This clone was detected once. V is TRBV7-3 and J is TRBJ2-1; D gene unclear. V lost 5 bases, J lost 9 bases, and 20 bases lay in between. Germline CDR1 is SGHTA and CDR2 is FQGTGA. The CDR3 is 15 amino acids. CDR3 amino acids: CASSVVSGVGTEQFF. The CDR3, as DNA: TGTGCCAGCAGCGTAGTCTCCGGCGTTGGTACTGAGCAGTTCTTC.

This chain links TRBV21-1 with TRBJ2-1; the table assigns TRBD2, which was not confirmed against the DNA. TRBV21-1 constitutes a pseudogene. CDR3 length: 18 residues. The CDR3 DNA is TGTGCCAGCAGCAAGGAGACTAGCGGGAGTTGGGGCTACAATGAGCAGTTCTTC. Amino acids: CASSKETSGSWGYNEQFF.

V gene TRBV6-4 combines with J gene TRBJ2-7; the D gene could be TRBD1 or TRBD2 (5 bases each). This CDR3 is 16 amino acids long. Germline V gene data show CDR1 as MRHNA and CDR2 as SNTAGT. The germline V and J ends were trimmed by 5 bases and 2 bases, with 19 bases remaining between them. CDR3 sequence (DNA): TGTGCCAGCAGTCCCAACCGGGACCAAGGGACCTACGAGCAGTACGTC. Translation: CASSPNRDQGTYEQYV.

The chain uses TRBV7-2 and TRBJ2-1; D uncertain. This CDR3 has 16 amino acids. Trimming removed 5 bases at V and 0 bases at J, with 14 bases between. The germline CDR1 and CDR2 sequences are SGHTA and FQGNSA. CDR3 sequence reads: CASSPGWGSSYNEQFF. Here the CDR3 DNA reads TGTGCCAGCAGCCCCGGCTGGGGAAGCTCCTACAATGAGCAGTTCTTC.

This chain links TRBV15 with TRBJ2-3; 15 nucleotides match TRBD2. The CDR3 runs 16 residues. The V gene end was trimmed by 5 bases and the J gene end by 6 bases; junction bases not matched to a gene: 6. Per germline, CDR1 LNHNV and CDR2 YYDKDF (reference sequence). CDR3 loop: CATSRGLAGGADTQYF. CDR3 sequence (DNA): TGTGCCACCAGCCGCGGACTAGCGGGAGGGGCGGATACGCAGTATTTT.

The CDR3 bases are TGTGCCAGCAGCTCTCTTTCCGGGACGGGGAACACCGGGGAGCTGTTTTTT. It codes for CASSSLSGTGNTGELFF. The rearrangement links TRBV7-8 to TRBJ2-2; the D call may be TRBD1 or TRBD2 (5 bases each). Deletions cut 4 bases from V and 1 base from J, with 16 bases between. In germline, CDR1 is SGHVS, CDR2 FQNEAQ. This CDR3 region has 17 residues.

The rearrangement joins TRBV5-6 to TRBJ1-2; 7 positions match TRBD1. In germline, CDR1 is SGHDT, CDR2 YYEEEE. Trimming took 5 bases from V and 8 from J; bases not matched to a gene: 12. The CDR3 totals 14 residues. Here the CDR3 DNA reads TGTGCCAGCAGTTTGATAACAGGGGCGGGAGGCTACACCTTC. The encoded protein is CASSLITGAGGYTF.

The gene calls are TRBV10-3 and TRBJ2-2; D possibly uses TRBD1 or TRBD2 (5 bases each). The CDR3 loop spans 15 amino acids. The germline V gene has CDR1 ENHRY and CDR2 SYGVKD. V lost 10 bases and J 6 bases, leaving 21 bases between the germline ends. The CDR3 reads CASHVEQWDAGELFF. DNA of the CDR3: TGTGCCAGCCACGTGGAGCAGTGGGACGCCGGGGAGCTGTTTTTT.

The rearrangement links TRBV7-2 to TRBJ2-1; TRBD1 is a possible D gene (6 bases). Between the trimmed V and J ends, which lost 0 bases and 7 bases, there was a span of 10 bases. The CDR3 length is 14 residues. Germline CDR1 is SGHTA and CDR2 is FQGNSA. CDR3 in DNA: TGTGCCAGCAGCTTAGCGGGGGCTCTGAATGAGCAGTTCTTC. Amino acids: CASSLAGALNEQFF.

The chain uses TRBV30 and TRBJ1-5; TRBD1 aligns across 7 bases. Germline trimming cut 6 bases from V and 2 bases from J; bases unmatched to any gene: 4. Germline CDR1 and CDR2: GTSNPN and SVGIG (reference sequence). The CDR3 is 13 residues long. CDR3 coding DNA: TGTGCCTGCGACAGGGAGGGCAATCAGCCCCAGCATTTT. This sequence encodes CACDREGNQPQHF.

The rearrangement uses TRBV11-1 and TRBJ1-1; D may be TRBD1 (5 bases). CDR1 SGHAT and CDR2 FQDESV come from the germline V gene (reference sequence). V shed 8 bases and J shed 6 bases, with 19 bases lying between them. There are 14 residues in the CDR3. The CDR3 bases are TGTGCCAGCGGTCCGGACATGGTGAAACCTGAAGCTTTCTTT. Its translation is CASGPDMVKPEAFF.

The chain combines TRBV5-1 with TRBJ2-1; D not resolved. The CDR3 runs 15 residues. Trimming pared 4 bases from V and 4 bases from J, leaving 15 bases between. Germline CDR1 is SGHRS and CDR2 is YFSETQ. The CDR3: CASSRQSAQYNEQFF. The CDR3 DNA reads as TGCGCCAGCAGCCGACAATCAGCTCAATACAATGAGCAGTTCTTC.

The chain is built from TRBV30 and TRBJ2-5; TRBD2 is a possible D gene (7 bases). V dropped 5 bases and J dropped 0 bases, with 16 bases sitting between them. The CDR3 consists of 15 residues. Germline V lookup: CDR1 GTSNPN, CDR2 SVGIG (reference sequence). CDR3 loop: CAWGGAGTYQETQYF. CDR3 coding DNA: TGTGCCTGGGGGGGGGCAGGGACGTACCAAGAGACCCAGTACTTC.

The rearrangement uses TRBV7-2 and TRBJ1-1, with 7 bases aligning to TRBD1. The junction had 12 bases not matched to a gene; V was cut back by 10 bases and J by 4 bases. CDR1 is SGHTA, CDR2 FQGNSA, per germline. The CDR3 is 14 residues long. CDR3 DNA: TGTGCCACAGACCCTACAGGGGTGACCACTGAAGCTTTCTTT. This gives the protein CATDPTGVTTEAFF.

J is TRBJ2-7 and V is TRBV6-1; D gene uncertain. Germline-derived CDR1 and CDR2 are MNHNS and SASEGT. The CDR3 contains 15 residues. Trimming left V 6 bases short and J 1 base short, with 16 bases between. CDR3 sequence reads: CASRGTSHGSYEQYF. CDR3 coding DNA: TGTGCCAGCAGAGGAACCTCACACGGATCCTACGAGCAGTACTTC.

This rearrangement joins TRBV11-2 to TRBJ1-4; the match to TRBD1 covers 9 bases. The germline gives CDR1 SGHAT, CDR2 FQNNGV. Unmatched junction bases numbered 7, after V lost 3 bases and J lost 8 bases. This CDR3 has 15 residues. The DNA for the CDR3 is TGTGCCAGCAGCTTGGGGACAGGGTATACGGAAAAACTGTTTTTT. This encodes CASSLGTGYTEKLFF. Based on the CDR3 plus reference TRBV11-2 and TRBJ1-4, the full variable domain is EAGVAQSPRYKIIEKRQSVAFWCNPISGHATLYWYQQILGQGPKLLIQFQNNGVVDDSQLPKDRFSAERLKGVDSTLKIQPAKLEDSAVYLCASSLGTGYTEKLFFGSGTQLSVL.

Written as DNA, the CDR3 is TGTGCCAGCAGTCGAGTCGACAGACCCTACGAGCAGTACTTC. Its translation: CASSRVDRPYEQYF. The chain is built from TRBV27 and TRBJ2-7, with D perhaps TRBD1 (5 bases). V was cut by 5 bases and J by 2 bases, with 13 bases left in between. Germline CDR1 is MNHEY and CDR2 is SMNVEV (reference sequence). This CDR3 is 14 amino acids long.

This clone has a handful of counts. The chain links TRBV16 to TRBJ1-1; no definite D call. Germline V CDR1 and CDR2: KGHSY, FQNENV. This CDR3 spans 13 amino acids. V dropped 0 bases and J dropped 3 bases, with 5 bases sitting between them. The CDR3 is CASSQSGHTEAFF. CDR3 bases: TGTGCCAGCAGCCAATCAGGACACACTGAAGCTTTCTTT. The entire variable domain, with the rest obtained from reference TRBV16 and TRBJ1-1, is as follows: GEEVAQTPKHLVRGEGQKAKLYCAPIKGHSYVFWYQQVLKNEFKFLISFQNENVFDETGMPKERFSAKCLPNSPCSLEIQATKLEDSAVYFCASSQSGHTEAFFGQGTRLTVV.

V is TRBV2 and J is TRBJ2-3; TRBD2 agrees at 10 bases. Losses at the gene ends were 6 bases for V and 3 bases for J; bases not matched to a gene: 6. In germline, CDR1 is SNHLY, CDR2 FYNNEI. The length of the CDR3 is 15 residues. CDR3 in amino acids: CASRLSGGATDTQYF. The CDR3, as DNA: TGTGCCAGCAGATTAAGCGGGGGGGCAACAGATACGCAGTATTTT. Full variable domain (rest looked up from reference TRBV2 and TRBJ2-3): EPEVTQTPSHQVTQMGQEVILRCVPISNHLYFYWYRQILGQKVEFLVSFYNNEISEKSEIFDDQFSVERPDGSNFTLKIRSTKLEDSAMYFCASRLSGGATDTQYFGPGTRLTVL.

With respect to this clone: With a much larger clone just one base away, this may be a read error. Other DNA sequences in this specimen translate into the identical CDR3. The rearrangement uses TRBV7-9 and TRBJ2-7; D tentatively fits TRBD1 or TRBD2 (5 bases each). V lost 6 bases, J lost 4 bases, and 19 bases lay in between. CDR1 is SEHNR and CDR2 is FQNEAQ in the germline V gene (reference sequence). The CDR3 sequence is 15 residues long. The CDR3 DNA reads TGTGCCAGCAGTGACTGGGCAGGGAGCTCTTACGAGCAGTACGTC. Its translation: CASSDWAGSSYEQYV.

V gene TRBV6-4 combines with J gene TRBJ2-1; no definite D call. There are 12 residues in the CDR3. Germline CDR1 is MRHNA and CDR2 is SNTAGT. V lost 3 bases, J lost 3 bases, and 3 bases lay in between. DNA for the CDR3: TGTGCCAGCAGTGATAACTACAATGAGCAGTTCTTC. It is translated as CASSDNYNEQFF.

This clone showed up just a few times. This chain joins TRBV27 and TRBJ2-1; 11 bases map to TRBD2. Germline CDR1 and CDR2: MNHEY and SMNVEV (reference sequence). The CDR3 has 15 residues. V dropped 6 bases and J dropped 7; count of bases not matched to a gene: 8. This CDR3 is CASRPGLAVENEQFF. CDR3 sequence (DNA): TGTGCCAGCAGGCCGGGACTAGCGGTGGAGAATGAGCAGTTCTTC.

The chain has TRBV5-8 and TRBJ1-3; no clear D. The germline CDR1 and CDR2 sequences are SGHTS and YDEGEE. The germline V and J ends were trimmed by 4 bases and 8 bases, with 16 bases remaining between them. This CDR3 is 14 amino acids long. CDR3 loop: CASSRRTSRDTIYF. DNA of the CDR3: TGTGCCAGCAGCCGTAGGACCTCGAGGGACACCATATATTTT.

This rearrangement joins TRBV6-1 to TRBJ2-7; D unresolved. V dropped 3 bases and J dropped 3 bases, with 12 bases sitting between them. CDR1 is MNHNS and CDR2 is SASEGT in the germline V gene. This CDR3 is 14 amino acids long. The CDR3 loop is CASSDLGAHYEQYV. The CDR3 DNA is TGTGCCAGCAGTGACTTAGGAGCCCACTACGAGCAGTACGTC.